This is a list of T cell receptor beta chains from one sample in a study of blood T cell repertoires in COVID-19. TCRdb keeps only in-frame clones here, not all; method: immunoSEQ multiplex PCR. There are around 250,000 clones in the sample; 70% to 90% occur only once, and over 0.85% lies in the top ten. The sequencing sample was made of PBMCs or T cells enriched from blood (not recorded which). The receptors were sampled from a man in his forties or fifties who had been exposed to COVID-19. Both conserved end residues are part of each CDR3. The D gene is left open where the match is weak. Size tells how often a clone was seen (once, few, many) or the class of an expanded clone, and some rows leave it out.

. | 15 | TRBD2 | TRBJ2-5 | TRBV13 | CASSYGTSRGRAQYF | TGTGCCAGCAGCTACGGGACTAGCCGGGGGAGGGCCCAGTACTTC
. | 17 | . | TRBJ1-6 | TRBV5-1 | CASSYRGALLDNSPLHF | TGCGCCAGCAGCTATCGGGGGGCGCTCTTAGATAATTCACCCCTCCACTTT
. | 16 | . | TRBJ1-6 | TRBV5-5 | CASSLFSGGDLSPLHF | TGTGCCAGCAGCTTGTTTTCAGGAGGGGATTTGTCACCCCTCCACTTT
. | 15 | . | TRBJ2-5 | TRBV5-4 | CASSLSAGYQETQYF | TGTGCCAGCAGCTTGAGCGCCGGGTACCAAGAGACCCAGTACTTC
. | 13 | . | TRBJ2-1 | TRBV10-3 | CAISPGPLNEQFF | TGTGCCATCAGTCCGGGTCCTTTGAATGAGCAGTTCTTC
. | 20 | . | TRBJ2-4 | TRBV3-1/TRBV3-2 | CASSQDRTGYPPRAKNIQYF | TGTGCCAGCAGCCAAGATCGAACAGGGTACCCCCCTAGGGCCAAAAACATTCAGTACTTC
. | 15 | TRBD1 | TRBJ1-6 | TRBV28 | CASSLRTGANSPLHF | TGTGCCAGCAGTCTCCGGACAGGGGCTAATTCACCCCTCCACTTT
. | 13 | . | TRBJ1-2 | TRBV5-6 | CASRLQGYYGYTF | TGTGCCAGCAGATTACAGGGCTACTATGGCTACACCTTC
. | 14 | . | TRBJ1-2 | TRBV7-9 | CASSLLGQEYGYTF | TGTGCCAGCAGCTTGTTAGGACAAGAATATGGCTACACCTTC
. | 12 | . | TRBJ1-2 | TRBV29-1 | CSVERSGGGYTF | TGCAGCGTTGAGCGATCGGGTGGGGGCTACACCTTC
. | 13 | . | TRBJ1-1 | TRBV28 | CASSLPHNTEAFF | TGTGCCAGCAGTTTGCCACATAACACTGAAGCTTTCTTT
. | 15 | TRBD1 | TRBJ1-5 | TRBV4-2 | CASSQDWTGYQPQHF | TGTGCCAGCAGCCAAGATTGGACAGGGTACCAGCCCCAGCATTTT
. | 12 | . | TRBJ1-4 | TRBV4-1 | CASSQTRGKLFF | TGCGCCAGCAGCCAAACAAGAGGAAAACTGTTTTTT
. | 17 | TRBD1 | TRBJ1-2 | TRBV24-1 | CATSDSGTGFYSDGYTF | TGTGCCACCAGTGACTCCGGGACAGGGTTCTATTCGGATGGCTACACCTTC
. | 14 | . | TRBJ1-4 | TRBV28 | CASSPATADEKLFF | TGTGCCAGCAGCCCGGCCACGGCGGATGAAAAACTGTTTTTT
. | 14 | . | TRBJ1-1 | TRBV6-1 | CASSDNFLNTEAFF | TGTGCCAGCAGTGATAATTTTTTAAACACTGAAGCTTTCTTT
. | 14 | . | TRBJ1-1 | TRBV11-3 | CASSPWTENTEAFF | TGTGCCAGCAGCCCGTGGACAGAAAACACTGAAGCTTTCTTT
. | 13 | TRBD1 | TRBJ1-2 | TRBV7-9 | CASSARTGYGYTF | TGTGCCAGCAGCGCGCGGACAGGGTATGGCTACACCTTC
. | 13 | . | TRBJ2-1 | TRBV18 | CASSPDSYNEQFF | TGTGCCAGCTCACCAGACTCTTACAATGAGCAGTTCTTC
. | 14 | . | TRBJ1-3 | TRBV18 | CASSPGTTGNTIYF | TGTGCCAGCTCACCCGGGACAACTGGAAACACCATATATTTT
. | 13 | . | TRBJ2-1 | TRBV12-3/TRBV12-4 | CASSSNSYNEQFF | TGTGCCAGCAGTTCTAACAGTTACAATGAGCAGTTCTTC
. | 15 | . | TRBJ2-1 | TRBV6-5 | CASSYVETGGNEQFF | TGTGCCAGCAGTTACGTGGAGACTGGGGGGAATGAGCAGTTCTTC
once | 16 | . | TRBJ1-1 | TRBV30 | CAWRFRSGGKNTEAFF | TGTGCCTGGAGATTTCGGTCTGGGGGCAAGAACACTGAAGCTTTCTTT
. | 16 | TRBD1 | TRBJ2-1 | TRBV7-9 | CASSLTQGFVHNEQFF | TGTGCCAGCAGCTTGACACAGGGGTTTGTCCACAATGAGCAGTTCTTC
. | 16 | TRBD2 | TRBJ2-1 | TRBV4-2 | CASSQRAGFSYNEQFF | TGTGCCAGCAGCCAGAGAGCGGGGTTCTCCTACAATGAGCAGTTCTTC
. | 14 | TRBD1 | TRBJ1-2 | TRBV6-5 | CASRGTGANYGYTF | TGTGCCAGCAGGGGGACAGGGGCTAACTATGGCTACACCTTC
. | 15 | TRBD1 | TRBJ1-4 | TRBV28 | CASSLPTGGVEKLFF | TGTGCCAGCAGTCTCCCGACAGGGGGCGTCGAAAAACTGTTTTTT
. | 13 | TRBD1 | TRBJ2-2 | TRBV28 | CASRTGVTGELFF | TGTGCCAGCAGGACAGGGGTCACCGGGGAGCTGTTTTTT
. | 15 | . | TRBJ1-2 | TRBV5-5 | CASSLAAQGFYGYTF | TGTGCCAGCAGCTTGGCCGCACAGGGCTTCTATGGCTACACCTTC
. | 12 | . | TRBJ2-5 | TRBV10-3 | CAISESKGAQYF | TGTGCCATCAGTGAGTCTAAGGGGGCCCAGTACTTC
. | 12 | . | TRBJ1-1 | TRBV12-3/TRBV12-4 | CASRNRVAEAFF | TGTGCCAGCAGGAACAGGGTAGCTGAAGCTTTCTTT
. | 17 | TRBD1 | TRBJ1-3 | TRBV6-6 | CASSLLDRPGPGNTIYF | TGTGCCAGCAGTCTATTGGACAGGCCTGGGCCTGGAAACACCATATATTTT
once | 16 | TRBD1 | TRBJ1-2 | TRBV25-1 | CASSGPSGTANYGYTF | TGTGCCAGCAGTGGCCCTAGCGGGACAGCTAACTATGGCTACACCTTC
. | 16 | . | TRBJ1-4 | TRBV7-2 | CASSWGSTGHSGKLFF | TGTGCCAGCAGCTGGGGATCGACGGGACATTCAGGAAAACTGTTTTTT
. | 11 | . | TRBJ2-5 | TRBV7-8 | CASSPQGISNF | TGTGCCAGCAGCCCCCAGGGGATTTCTAACTTC
. | 13 | . | TRBJ1-5 | TRBV30 | CAWSTGPGQPQHF | TGTGCCTGGAGTACAGGGCCGGGACAGCCCCAGCATTTT
once | 16 | . | TRBJ1-3 | TRBV2 | CASKQRILSSGNTIYF | TGTGCCAGTAAACAGAGAATCTTGAGCTCTGGAAACACCATATATTTT
. | 15 | TRBD1 | TRBJ1-1 | TRBV10-3 | CAISPQGAMNTEAFF | TGTGCCATCAGCCCACAGGGGGCGATGAACACTGAAGCTTTCTTT
. | 15 | . | TRBJ2-2 | TRBV6-5 | CASSLGRGNTGELFF | TGTGCCAGCAGCCTCGGCAGGGGGAACACCGGGGAGCTGTTTTTT
. | 17 | . | TRBJ1-4 | TRBV28 | CASSSPLGGDTNEKLFF | TGTGCCAGCAGTTCGCCCCTTGGGGGCGACACTAATGAAAAACTGTTTTTT
. | 16 | TRBD2 | TRBJ2-7 | TRBV11-2 | CASSPSGLAGTYEQYF | TGTGCCAGCAGCCCGTCCGGACTAGCGGGGACCTACGAGCAGTACTTC
. | 14 | . | TRBJ1-2 | TRBV5-1 | CASSLAVANYGYTF | TGCGCCAGCAGCTTGGCCGTCGCTAACTATGGCTACACCTTC
. | 16 | TRBD2 | TRBJ2-3 | TRBV13 | CASSLRLAGSTDTQYF | TGTGCCAGCAGCCTAAGACTAGCGGGGTCCACAGATACGCAGTATTTT
. | 14 | TRBD1 | TRBJ1-3 | TRBV5-1 | CASGRGQAPDTIYF | TGCGCCAGCGGGCGCGGACAGGCCCCGGACACCATATATTTT
. | 14 | . | TRBJ1-5 | TRBV3-1/TRBV3-2 | CASSLGASNQPQHF | TGTGCCAGCAGCCTGGGGGCTAGCAATCAGCCCCAGCATTTT
. | 13 | TRBD1 | TRBJ1-3 | TRBV30 | CAWSVEGAITIYF | TGTGCCTGGAGTGTAGAGGGGGCGATCACCATATATTTT
. | 13 | . | TRBJ1-1 | TRBV11-2 | CASSLIRDTEAFF | TGTGCCAGCAGCCTAATACGAGACACTGAAGCTTTCTTT
. | 17 | . | TRBJ2-4 | TRBV30 | CAWSAGNRGLGENIQYF | TGTGCCTGGAGCGCGGGCAATCGAGGTTTGGGAGAGAACATTCAGTACTTC
. | 15 | . | TRBJ2-5 | TRBV9 | CASSVVPDKRETQYF | TGTGCCAGCAGCGTAGTTCCAGATAAGAGGGAGACCCAGTACTTC
. | 15 | TRBD1 | TRBJ2-7 | TRBV6-4 | CASSTFGTGVYEQYF | TGTGCCAGCAGTACGTTCGGGACAGGGGTTTACGAGCAGTACTTC
. | 12 | . | TRBJ2-1 | TRBV19 | CASSPRYNEQFF | TGTGCCAGTAGTCCCAGGTACAATGAGCAGTTCTTC
. | 13 | TRBD2 | TRBJ2-3 | TRBV19 | CASSTTSGDTQYF | TGTGCCAGTAGCACGACTAGCGGAGATACGCAGTATTTT
. | 14 | . | TRBJ2-1 | TRBV6-1 | CASSEVAGYGEQFF | TGTGCCAGCAGTGAAGTGGCAGGGTACGGTGAGCAGTTCTTC
. | 11 | . | TRBJ2-2 | TRBV20-1 | CSAAVTGELFF | TGCAGTGCGGCGGTCACCGGGGAGCTGTTTTTT
. | 14 | TRBD1 | TRBJ1-1 | TRBV6-5 | CASSKQGVGAEAFF | TGTGCCAGCAGTAAACAGGGGGTCGGGGCTGAAGCTTTCTTT
. | 14 | TRBD1 | TRBJ1-2 | TRBV27 | CASSKDRTNYGYTF | TGTGCCAGCAGTAAGGACAGGACTAACTATGGCTACACCTTC
. | 15 | . | TRBJ2-3 | TRBV5-6 | CASSLTSGPTDTQYF | TGTGCCAGCAGCCTAACGAGCGGACCCACAGATACGCAGTATTTT
. | 13 | TRBD1 | TRBJ2-7 | TRBV6-5 | CASSKTGTYEQYF | TGTGCCAGCAGTAAGACAGGGACCTACGAGCAGTACTTC
. | 15 | TRBD2 | TRBJ2-7 | TRBV5-1 | CASSSGLADTYEQYF | TGCGCCAGCAGCTCGGGACTAGCGGACACCTACGAGCAGTACTTC
. | 15 | TRBD2 | TRBJ2-1 | TRBV9 | CASSPQTSRYNEQFF | TGTGCCAGCAGCCCACAGACTAGCAGGTACAATGAGCAGTTCTTC